The source of this T cell receptor beta chain is a study of T cell repertoires in cytomegalovirus infection. Background on the study: In the study, CMV epitopes included recently identified HLA-C-restricted and well-studied HLA-B-restricted ones. Evidence of both CMV infection and a matching HLA type came from public TCR beta signatures. Findings and caveats of the study: Summed frequency of shared TCR beta families picked out CMV carriers who also had the relevant HLA. The ex vivo response showed dominance by HLA-C-restricted CMV-specific TCR beta clonotypes.

This clonotype showed up just a few times. Its antigen is not identified. Each CDR3 protein is one row after TCRdb ran MiXCR on the reads. The profile shows about 310,000 distinct CDR3 sequences, 20% to 25% of them singletons. V was clipped by 5 bases and J by 1 base, with 18 bases between them. CDR3 length equals 16 residues. Germline values: CDR1 SGHRS, CDR2 YFSETQ. The sequence derives from a human donor in good health (CMV status not recorded). Some clones in this sample may be carry-over from other donors' samples. The source was cultured PBMCs, collected from culture after CMV antigen stimulation. This chain links TRBV5-1 with TRBJ1-1; D may be TRBD1 (6 bases). This chain's CDR3 is CASSLTGFSPNTEAFF. The CDR3 nucleotides read TGCGCCAGCAGTTTAACAGGGTTCTCGCCGAACACTGAAGCTTTCTTT.